The 12 T cell receptor beta chains listed next were all sequenced from one sample in a study of monozygotic twins with inflammatory bowel disease. Using the 5' RACE reads, TCRdb records one entry per CDR3 protein without DNA. The listing contains just over 300,000 distinct CDR3 sequences. The specimen was blood. Receptors were obtained from a human donor with ulcerative colitis or Crohn's disease, or a healthy co-twin of an affected twin (not recorded which).

V and J are TRBV11-2 and TRBJ1-1; the D gene TCRdb calls, TRBD1, cannot be checked with no DNA. CDR3 length: 15 residues. In germline, CDR1 is SGHAT, CDR2 FQNNGV. CDR3 amino acids: CASSQRQVSHTEAFF.

The chain employs TRBV12-5 and TRBJ2-1. The CDR3 runs to 14 residues. Per the germline V gene, CDR1 is LGHNT and CDR2 is FRNRAP. This CDR3 reads CASGPGSVGNEQFF.

V gene TRBV5-5 combines with J gene TRBJ2-7. There are 14 residues in the CDR3. Germline loops: CDR1 SGHKS, CDR2 YYEKEE (reference sequence). CDR3 amino acids: CANSFSRNTYEQYF.

V gene TRBV5-1 combines with J gene TRBJ2-6. Germline values: CDR1 SGHRS, CDR2 YFSETQ. The CDR3 length is 16 residues. This CDR3 is CASSVDSYSEANVLTF.

This chain uses TRBV20-1 with TRBJ2-7. The length of the CDR3 is 15 residues. Per germline, CDR1 DFQATT and CDR2 SNEGSKA (reference sequence). The CDR3 sequence is CSARVGGYLPYEQYF.

V usage is TRBV4-1 and J usage is TRBJ2-1; with no DNA, the TCRdb D assignment of TRBD2 cannot be verified. Germline-derived CDR1 and CDR2 are MGHRA and YSYEKL. The CDR3 is 16 amino acids. CDR3 sequence: CASSQERRGAYNEQFF.

The genes are TRBV6-2 or TRBV6-3 and TRBJ2-1; TCRdb designates TRBD1, a call that cannot be tested without DNA. In germline, CDR1 is MNHEY, CDR2 SVGEGT. The CDR3 loop spans 14 amino acids. CDR3 sequence: CASSHRGGYNEQFF.

The chain couples TRBV7-2 to TRBJ2-2. The CDR3 runs to 16 residues. In germline, CDR1 is SGHTA, CDR2 FQGNSA. This CDR3 is CASSRWVSQNTGELFF.

The chain uses TRBV19 and TRBJ2-1; without DNA, the TCRdb call of TRBD1 cannot be checked. Germline loops: CDR1 LNHDA, CDR2 SQIVND (reference sequence). The CDR3 is 16 residues long. The CDR3 sequence is CASSLRDKSSYNEQFF.

The genes are TRBV5-6 and TRBJ1-1. CDR3 length: 14 amino acids. In germline, CDR1 is SGHDT, CDR2 YYEEEE. The CDR3: CASSRLGGNTEAFF.

The genes are TRBV5-1 and TRBJ2-1; the D call from TCRdb, TRBD1, cannot be confirmed without DNA. This CDR3 region has 13 residues. Germline CDR1 SGHRS, CDR2 YFSETQ. The CDR3 loop is CASSPEGGDEQFF.

The chain recombines TRBV7-2 with TRBJ2-5. The germline CDR1 and CDR2 sequences are SGHTA and FQGNSA. The length of the CDR3 is 12 residues. CDR3: CASRKPWETQYF.